This T cell receptor (beta chain) was documented in a study of control samples from healthy donors and cancer patients. TCRdb keeps only in-frame clones here, not all; method: immunoSEQ multiplex PCR. The table includes around 180,000 clones, 80% to 90% detected once. Germline values: CDR1 KGHDR, CDR2 SFDVKD. The CDR3 spans 17 residues. V shed 12 bases and J shed 7 bases, with 30 bases lying between them. Sequenced material: blood. The TCR sequence derives from a woman aged 30 to 39 in good health. This sequence joins TRBV24-1 and TRBJ2-4; D call uncertain. CDR3 in DNA: TGTGCCGCCGTAACCCCCTTATTTCAGGTCCGTCGGAACATTCAGTACTTC. It is translated as CAAVTPLFQVRRNIQYF.